These 21 T cell receptor beta chains were sequenced from one sample in a study of cytotoxic CD8 clonotypes in ibrutinib-treated CLL. The assay was immunoSEQ multiplex PCR, and TCRdb's table has in-frame clones only and misses some. The table includes approximately 300,000 clones, roughly 80% detected once. The source material was PBMCs, sampled before ibrutinib treatment. These receptors all stem from a human donor with chronic lymphocytic leukemia.

The chain recombines TRBV14 with TRBJ1-1; D might be TRBD1 (5 bases). The V end lost 0 bases, the J end lost 1 base, and 9 bases lay between the germline ends. CDR3 length equals 15 residues. CDR1 and CDR2 (germline): SGHDN, FVKESK. In DNA form, the CDR3 reads TGTGCCAGCAGCCAAGACTCCAGGGCGAACACTGAAGCTTTCTTT. Amino acid sequence: CASSQDSRANTEAFF.

V usage is TRBV30 and J usage is TRBJ1-4, with a possible D match to TRBD1 (5 bases). CDR1 is GTSNPN, CDR2 SVGIG, per germline (reference sequence). The CDR3 totals 18 residues. Trimming took off 7 bases at V and 0 bases at J, with 24 bases between the two ends. The CDR3 sequence: CAFTSLGTLPPTNEKLFF. CDR3 DNA sequence: TGTGCCTTCACATCCCTAGGGACCTTGCCTCCAACTAATGAAAAACTGTTTTTT.

The chain uses TRBV2 and TRBJ1-2; TRBD1 might be the D (5 bases). Germline values: CDR1 SNHLY, CDR2 FYNNEI. Trimming stripped 1 base from V and 4 bases from J, with 10 bases between. The length of the CDR3 is 14 residues. The CDR3 sequence is CASSEVTGSYGYTF. The CDR3 DNA sequence: TGTGCCAGCAGTGAAGTAACAGGTTCCTATGGCTACACCTTC.

V gene TRBV30 combines with J gene TRBJ2-7; D not certain. The length of the CDR3 is 11 residues. Trimming stripped 2 bases from V and 4 bases from J, with 6 bases between. The V gene's germline CDR1 is GTSNPN and CDR2 SVGIG (reference sequence). CDR3 sequence reads: CAWSSVYEQYF. The CDR3, as DNA: TGTGCCTGGAGTTCAGTGTACGAGCAGTACTTC.

The chain combines TRBV9 with TRBJ2-3; TRBD2 agrees at 12 bases. The V segment lost 3 bases and the J segment 2 bases; nucleotides outside the gene matches: 7. Germline V gives CDR1 SGDLS, CDR2 YYNGEE. This CDR3 spans 17 amino acids. The CDR3: CASSEPGLAGNTDTQYF. The CDR3 DNA follows: TGTGCCAGCAGCGAACCGGGACTAGCGGGCAACACAGATACGCAGTATTTT.

The chain employs TRBV29-1 and TRBJ2-2, with D perhaps given as TRBD1 or TRBD2 (6 bases each). Trimming shortened V by 4 bases and J by 2 bases, and 14 bases separated the two germline ends. Germline V gene lookup returns CDR1 SQVTM and CDR2 ANQGSEA. This CDR3 region has 15 residues. Here the CDR3 reads CSVGGRGGNTGELFF. In nucleotides, the CDR3 is TGCAGCGTTGGTGGCAGGGGAGGTAACACCGGGGAGCTGTTTTTT.

This chain links TRBV18 with TRBJ2-3, with D perhaps matching TRBD1 (6 bases). The CDR3 spans 16 residues. CDR1 and CDR2 (germline): KGHSH, LQKENI. The V end was cut by 3 bases, the J end by 1 base, with 14 bases between. CDR3 residues: CASSPLGQVGTDTQYF. CDR3 in DNA: TGTGCCAGCTCACCCTTGGGACAAGTAGGCACAGATACGCAGTATTTT.

The V gene is TRBV19, the J gene TRBJ2-7; D is unclear. Trimming stripped 5 bases from V and 2 bases from J, with 1 base between. Germline V gives CDR1 LNHDA, CDR2 SQIVND (reference sequence). CDR3 length: 10 residues. DNA for the CDR3: TGTGCCAGTAGTGCCTACGAGCAGTACTTC. Its protein is CASSAYEQYF.

This rearrangement joins TRBV7-2 to TRBJ1-2, with D hard to call. Germline CDR1 and CDR2: SGHTA and FQGNSA. This CDR3 has 12 amino acids. V was trimmed by 4 bases and J by 7 bases, leaving 10 bases between them. CDR3 region: CASSSPAPGYTF. CDR3 DNA: TGTGCCAGCAGCTCTCCCGCCCCTGGCTACACCTTC.

The chain couples TRBV4-2 to TRBJ1-2; TRBD1 is a possible D gene (6 bases). The CDR3 has 16 residues. Germline CDR1 and CDR2: LGHNA and YNFKEQ. Deletions cut 4 bases from V and 3 bases from J, with 18 bases between. The CDR3 bases are TGTGCCAGCAGCCGAGACTTAACCGGACAGTACTATGGCTACACCTTC. Translating gives CASSRDLTGQYYGYTF.

The chain is built from TRBV6-1 and TRBJ2-5; 7 bases match TRBD1. Trimming cost V 5 bases and J 6 bases; bases outside gene matches: 9. This CDR3 has 14 amino acids. Germline V gene lookup returns CDR1 MNHNS and CDR2 SASEGT. CDR3 loop: CASSLRDRRQTQYF. The CDR3 DNA follows: TGTGCCAGCAGTCTCCGGGACAGAAGACAGACCCAGTACTTC.

This sequence joins TRBV19 and TRBJ2-7; TRBD1 agrees at 8 bases. CDR3 size: 14 residues. Trimming cost V 9 bases and J 0 bases; bases outside gene matches: 7. Germline V gene data show CDR1 as LNHDA and CDR2 as SQIVND (reference sequence). CDR3 residues: CARKDRGRSYEQYF. For the CDR3, the DNA is TGTGCCAGAAAAGACAGGGGACGCTCCTACGAGCAGTACTTC.

The J gene is TRBJ1-1, the V gene TRBV6-5; D gene ambiguous. V lost 6 bases to trimming and J lost 10 bases, with 12 bases between them. CDR1 and CDR2 from the germline V gene are MNHEY and SVGAGI. The CDR3 contains 11 residues. CDR3 sequence (DNA): TGTGCCAGCAGGTCAACTCTTGGAGCTTTCTTT. This translates into CASRSTLGAFF.

The V gene is TRBV7-2, the J gene TRBJ2-5; 7 bases fit TRBD1. Looked up from germline, CDR1 is SGHTA and CDR2 is FQGNSA. This CDR3 has 13 residues. V shed 5 bases and J 7 bases; nucleotides not matched to a gene: 7. This CDR3 is CASSRRGQVTQYF. DNA for the CDR3: TGTGCCAGCAGCCGCCGAGGACAGGTGACCCAGTACTTC.

This clone was found once. The chain recombines TRBV9 with TRBJ1-4, with no clear D. CDR3 length: 13 amino acids. Germline V CDR1 and CDR2: SGDLS, YYNGEE. Trimming stripped 3 bases from V and 8 bases from J, with 11 bases between. The DNA of the CDR3 is TGTGCCAGCAGCGAAGGTGTCTACGAAAAACTGTTTTTT. Its translation: CASSEGVYEKLFF. The full variable domain, with the rest looked up from reference TRBV9 and TRBJ1-4, is DSGVTQTPKHLITATGQRVTLRCSPRSGDLSVYWYQQSLDQGLQFLIQYYNGEERAKGNILERFSAQQFPDLHSELNLSSLELGDSALYFCASSEGVYEKLFFGSGTQLSVL.

This clone was seen at least ten times. V is TRBV10-3 and J is TRBJ2-7, with 10 bases lining up with TRBD1. The CDR3 runs to 14 residues. Germline trimming cut 6 bases from V and 5 bases from J; bases unmatched to any gene: 7. Germline V lookup: CDR1 ENHRY, CDR2 SYGVKD. Written as DNA, the CDR3 is TGTGCCATCAGCGCCGGGACAGGGGTCAACGAGCAGTACTTC. Encoded protein: CAISAGTGVNEQYF.

The CDR3 DNA sequence: TGTGCCAGCCGCCAGGCCCCAGATGGCACTGAAGCTTTCTTT. Its translation is CASRQAPDGTEAFF. The chain has TRBV2 and TRBJ1-1; D gene unclear. The CDR3 runs 14 residues. Germline V gene sequence: CDR1 SNHLY, CDR2 FYNNEI. V was clipped by 8 bases and J by 4 bases, with 17 bases between them.

The V gene is TRBV4-3, the J gene TRBJ1-1; the D gene is possibly TRBD1 (6 bases). CDR1 is LGHNA, CDR2 YSLEER, per germline. The V gene lost 5 bases and the J gene lost 3 bases, with 16 bases spanning the gap. The CDR3 is 15 residues long. In DNA form, the CDR3 reads TGCGCCAGCAGCGAGTGGTCCCAGGGGTACACTGAAGCTTTCTTT. Protein sequence: CASSEWSQGYTEAFF.

The V gene is TRBV2, the J gene TRBJ2-1, with 9 nucleotides matching TRBD2. The length of the CDR3 is 15 residues. Germline lookup yields CDR1 SNHLY and CDR2 FYNNEI. The CDR3 loop reads CVTTTLAGSYNEQFF. As DNA, the CDR3 is TGTGTCACTACGACCCTAGCGGGGTCCTACAATGAGCAGTTCTTC.

The genes are TRBV6-5 and TRBJ1-5; TRBD1 might be the D (5 bases). V lost 5 bases and J 4 bases, leaving 12 bases between the germline ends. Germline values: CDR1 MNHEY, CDR2 SVGAGI. The CDR3 has 14 amino acids. Written as DNA, the CDR3 is TGTGCCAGCAGTACGTGGCAGGGAAATCAGCCCCAGCATTTT. Protein sequence: CASSTWQGNQPQHF.

The chain employs TRBV6-5 and TRBJ2-6; D call uncertain. This CDR3 has 14 residues. V was shortened by 7 bases and J by 0 bases, with 7 bases between the two germline ends. CDR1 MNHEY and CDR2 SVGAGI come from the germline V gene. CDR3 sequence: CASKGSSGANVLTF. DNA for the CDR3: TGTGCCAGCAAGGGTAGCTCTGGGGCCAACGTCCTGACTTTC.